This TCR beta chain originates from a study of cytomegalovirus exposure and HLA in healthy donors. The CDR3 is 15 residues long. The germline V gene has CDR1 MNHNY and CDR2 SVGAGI (reference sequence). The V and J ends lost 4 bases and 5 bases respectively, with 15 bases between them. Regarding the study as a whole: In presence/absence analyses, roughly uniform sequencing depth across donors was assumed. A later analysis by the authors found several of the most significant clusters apparently linked to common viral pathogens.

PCR primers comprised 60 Vbeta and 13 Jbeta primers. In the source study's methods: Around 80 million unique TCR beta chains, 9.5 million to 11 million of them shared, were counted by a later analysis. Clones were sequenced by immunoSEQ multiplex PCR, and TCRdb holds only the in-frame ones, with some missing. V, J and clone size were drawn from that table, and D and trimming were deduced from the DNA. The repertoire holds 150,000 to 200,000 clones, with roughly four fifths as singletons. As for this clone: Its antigen remains unidentified.

The sample comprised PBMCs. The clonotype comes from a man aged 50-59 years in good health and CMV-seronegative. The chain employs TRBV6-6 and TRBJ1-5; tentative D call: TRBD1 (6 bases). CDR3 bases: TGTGCCAGCAGTTGGGCAGGGGATAGTGATCAGCCCCAGCATTTT. The encoded protein is CASSWAGDSDQPQHF.